The 22 T cell receptor beta chains below all came from one sample that was sequenced in a study of OX40 agonist ivuxolimab in advanced cancers. Library preparation was by the immunoSEQ multiplex PCR assay. This immuneACCESS table, as held by TCRdb, lists in-frame sequences with V and J called but not all clones. Of the missing ones, under half trace to an unresolved V gene in checked studies; the others have no known cause. In all, the sample holds tens of thousands of clones, and more than 70% of those were seen once. About 0.95% of the sample is held by the ten biggest clonotypes. Specimen: CD4+ or CD8+ T cells sorted from blood, collected in a trial of the OX40 agonist ivuxolimab. These receptor sequences come from an adult with an advanced solid tumor such as melanoma, head and neck, liver or kidney cancer.

The chain is built from TRBV6-5 and TRBJ2-1; D possibly uses TRBD1 or TRBD2 (6 bases each). Germline V gives CDR1 MNHEY, CDR2 SVGAGI. Trimming pared 3 bases from V and 0 bases from J, leaving 9 bases between. The CDR3 is 15 residues long. The DNA of the CDR3 is TGTGCCAGCAGTTATAGGGGGGCCTCCTACAATGAGCAGTTCTTC. Translating gives CASSYRGASYNEQFF.

The chain employs TRBV10-3 and TRBJ1-1, with 7 bases aligning to TRBD1. The V segment lost 6 bases and the J segment 4 bases; nucleotides outside the gene matches: 14. The CDR3 totals 16 residues. Germline values: CDR1 ENHRY, CDR2 SYGVKD. The CDR3 here is CAISRDSPLLGTEAFF. In DNA, the CDR3 is TGTGCCATCAGCCGGGACAGCCCCCTCCTGGGCACTGAAGCTTTCTTT.

The V and J genes are TRBV28 and TRBJ2-1; 10 nucleotides agree with TRBD1. This CDR3 has 14 amino acids. Trimming took 4 bases from V and 8 from J; bases not matched to a gene: 5. The germline V gene has CDR1 MDHEN and CDR2 SYDVKM. CDR3 DNA: TGTGCCAGCAGTTCCGGGACAGGGGCGGATGAGCAGTTCTTC. It is translated as CASSSGTGADEQFF.

The V and J genes are TRBV6-6 and TRBJ2-1; TRBD2 aligns across 11 bases. V was pared by 7 bases and J by 7 bases, with 6 bases of the junction left unmatched. The germline V gene encodes CDR1 MNHNY and CDR2 SVGAGI (reference sequence). The CDR3 consists of 14 residues. The CDR3 coding sequence is TGTGCCAGCACCCCGGGACTAGCGGTTAATGAGCAGTTCTTC. This gives the protein CASTPGLAVNEQFF.

The rearrangement links TRBV6-1 to TRBJ1-2; 7 positions agree with TRBD1. The CDR3 is 13 amino acids. V shed 5 bases and J 3 bases; nucleotides not matched to a gene: 3. Germline loops: CDR1 MNHNS, CDR2 SASEGT. CDR3 bases: TGTGCCAGCAGTATAACAGGGGACTATGGCTACACCTTC. This codes for CASSITGDYGYTF.

This clone showed up just a few times. The chain links TRBV4-2 to TRBJ1-6; 7 bases align to TRBD1. V lost 1 base to trimming and J lost 12 bases; unmatched junction nucleotides: 9. This CDR3 contains 15 residues. The germline V gene encodes CDR1 LGHNA and CDR2 YNFKEQ. CDR3 amino acids: CASSQGGGTVLPLHF. CDR3 nucleotides: TGTGCCAGCAGCCAAGGGGGGGGGACAGTTCTACCCCTCCACTTT.

This clone has only a few counts. This chain connects TRBV10-3 to TRBJ1-2; D remains ambiguous. The CDR3 totals 15 residues. Trimming cost V 0 bases and J 0 bases, with 8 bases left between them. The germline V gene encodes CDR1 ENHRY and CDR2 SYGVKD. CDR3 sequence (DNA): TGTGCCATCAGTGAGTCAGCCACTCCTAACTATGGCTACACCTTC. Its translation is CAISESATPNYGYTF.

The rearrangement joins TRBV5-4 to TRBJ2-5; 10 nucleotides match TRBD2. Trimming took 4 bases from V and 5 from J; bases not matched to a gene: 11. Germline values: CDR1 SGHNT, CDR2 YYREEE (reference sequence). The CDR3 sequence is 16 residues long. The CDR3 DNA reads TGTGCCAGCAGCCAGGGAAGCGGGGGGGCCTCGGAGACCCAGTACTTC. This gives the protein CASSQGSGGASETQYF. The variable domain in full, with the rest retrieved from reference TRBV5-4 and TRBJ2-5, is ETGVTQSPTHLIKTRGQQVTLRCSSQSGHNTVSWYQQALGQGPQFIFQYYREEENGRGNFPPRFSGLQFPNYSSELNVNALELDDSALYLCASSQGSGGASETQYFGPGTRLLVL.

This chain connects TRBV19 to TRBJ1-1, with D maybe TRBD1 (6 bases). Trimming cost V 4 bases and J 1 base, with 13 bases left between them. Germline-derived CDR1 and CDR2 are LNHDA and SQIVND (reference sequence). This CDR3 is built from 15 residues. In nucleotides, the CDR3 is TGTGCCAGTAGTACCCCCGGCAGGGGGAACACTGAAGCTTTCTTT. This gives the protein CASSTPGRGNTEAFF.

This chain uses TRBV4-2 with TRBJ1-5; D is uncertain. V was shortened by 0 bases and J by 0 bases, with 9 bases between the two germline ends. CDR1 is LGHNA and CDR2 is YNFKEQ in the germline V gene. The CDR3 length is 16 residues. In DNA, the CDR3 is TGTGCCAGCAGCCAAGAAGGGTATGATAGCAATCAGCCCCAGCATTTT. Amino acid sequence: CASSQEGYDSNQPQHF.

Of note for this clone: This CDR3 is also generated by other DNA sequences in the sample. V usage is TRBV30 and J usage is TRBJ2-5; either TRBD1 or TRBD2 may fit D (5 bases each). Trimming took 1 base from V and 1 from J, leaving 7 bases between them. This CDR3 spans 13 amino acids. Germline CDR1 and CDR2: GTSNPN and SVGIG (reference sequence). Written as DNA, the CDR3 is TGTGCCTGGAGTGGGGGGATCCAAGAGACCCAGTACTTC. The encoded protein is CAWSGGIQETQYF.

The chain joins TRBV7-2 to TRBJ1-6, with D perhaps matching TRBD1 (6 bases). CDR3 size: 15 residues. Germline CDR1 SGHTA, CDR2 FQGNSA. V lost 5 bases, J lost 10 bases, and 18 bases lay in between. CDR3 sequence: CASSPAGTQRSPLHF. CDR3 sequence (DNA): TGTGCCAGCAGCCCGGCCGGGACACAACGCTCACCCCTCCACTTT.

J is TRBJ2-6 and V is TRBV30; 10 positions agree with TRBD1. Germline V gene lookup returns CDR1 GTSNPN and CDR2 SVGIG (reference sequence). This CDR3 comprises 15 residues. J gave up 4 bases and V 7 bases, and 7 bases lay outside the gene matches. The CDR3 here is CAFAGQGLGANVLTF. The CDR3, as DNA: TGTGCCTTCGCGGGACAGGGGCTCGGGGCCAACGTCCTGACTTTC.

The rearrangement uses TRBV5-5 and TRBJ1-5; D is perhaps TRBD1 (5 bases). CDR1 and CDR2 from the germline V gene are SGHKS and YYEKEE (reference sequence). This CDR3 is 16 amino acids long. V was pared by 7 bases and J by 3 bases, with 20 bases between. DNA for the CDR3: TGTGCCAGCTCGGCAGGGACGGGTTCCATCAATCAGCCCCAGCATTTT. This codes for CASSAGTGSINQPQHF.

This chain links TRBV4-2 with TRBJ2-3; a weak D match, TRBD2 (6 bases). The V and J ends lost 0 bases and 0 bases respectively, with 13 bases between them. Germline V gene data show CDR1 as LGHNA and CDR2 as YNFKEQ. The CDR3 spans 17 residues. The CDR3 bases are TGTGCCAGCAGCCAAGATGGTTGGGGGGATAGCACAGATACGCAGTATTTT. It is translated as CASSQDGWGDSTDTQYF.

This clone has a single count. V usage is TRBV1 and J usage is TRBJ2-7; the tabulated D call, TRBD1, remains unverified against the DNA. TRBV1 is a pseudogene locus. CDR3 length: 16 amino acids. The CDR3 reads CTSSQPRDRGLHEQYF. CDR3 bases: TGCACCAGCAGCCAACCCCGAGACAGGGGGCTCCACGAGCAGTACTTC.

The chain uses TRBV6-6 and TRBJ2-7; the D call may be TRBD1 or TRBD2 (6 bases each). This CDR3 has 15 amino acids. CDR1 is MNHNY, CDR2 SVGAGI, per germline (reference sequence). V was clipped by 3 bases and J by 5 bases, with 17 bases between them. The CDR3 is CASSYRESRGHEQYF. Written as DNA, the CDR3 is TGTGCCAGCAGTTATAGGGAGTCTCGGGGGCACGAGCAGTACTTC.

This clone was found once. The CDR3 bases are TGCGCCAGCAGCTTCAATCAGGGGGCGGGTTCACCCCTCCACTTT. Translating it yields CASSFNQGAGSPLHF. The chain employs TRBV5-1 and TRBJ1-6, with 8 nucleotides matching TRBD1. The junction had 7 bases not matched to a gene; V was cut back by 2 bases and J by 9 bases. CDR1 is SGHRS and CDR2 is YFSETQ in the germline V gene. The CDR3 sequence is 15 residues long.

This chain connects TRBV6-6 to TRBJ1-1, with unresolved D. The CDR3 has 12 amino acids. CDR1 MNHNY and CDR2 SVGAGI come from the germline V gene (reference sequence). V lost 8 bases and J 4 bases, leaving 11 bases between the germline ends. CDR3: CASQTVGTEAFF. CDR3 sequence (DNA): TGTGCCAGCCAAACCGTTGGCACTGAAGCTTTCTTT.

V is TRBV6-6 and J is TRBJ2-1, with D hard to call. Per the germline V gene, CDR1 is MNHNY and CDR2 is SVGAGI (reference sequence). Trimming removed 2 bases at V and 0 bases at J, with 5 bases between. This CDR3 is built from 14 residues. CDR3 in DNA: TGTGCCAGCAGTTACGACTTCTCCTACAATGAGCAGTTCTTC. Translation: CASSYDFSYNEQFF.

CDR3 amino acids: CASSPSGSYTEAFF. The CDR3 nucleotides are TGTGCCAGCAGCCCGAGCGGGTCCTACACTGAAGCTTTCTTT. The chain recombines TRBV5-4 with TRBJ1-1; D uncertain. This CDR3 contains 14 residues. CDR1 and CDR2 from the germline V gene are SGHNT and YYREEE (reference sequence). Trimming took 4 bases from V and 3 from J, leaving 13 bases between them.

The gene calls are TRBV18 and TRBJ2-5; tentative D call: TRBD2 (6 bases). Per the germline V gene, CDR1 is KGHSH and CDR2 is LQKENI. V lost 4 bases and J lost 5, with 11 bases in between. The CDR3 runs to 13 residues. The CDR3 spells CASSLAEGETQYF. The CDR3 bases are TGTGCCAGCTCACTCGCGGAGGGGGAGACCCAGTACTTC.